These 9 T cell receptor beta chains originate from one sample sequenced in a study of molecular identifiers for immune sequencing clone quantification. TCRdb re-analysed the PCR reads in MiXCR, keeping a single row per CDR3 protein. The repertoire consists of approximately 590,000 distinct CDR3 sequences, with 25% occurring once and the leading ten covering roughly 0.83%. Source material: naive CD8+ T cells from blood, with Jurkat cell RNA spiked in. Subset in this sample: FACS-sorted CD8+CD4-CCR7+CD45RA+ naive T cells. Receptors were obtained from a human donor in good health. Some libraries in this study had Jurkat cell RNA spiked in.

The CDR3 DNA is TGCAGTGCTAGAGATCTCCGGGGGGGCGAGGTCGGGGAGCTGTTTTTT. Translated, it gives CSARDLRGGEVGELFF. The rearrangement joins TRBV20-1 to TRBJ2-2; 8 positions agree with TRBD2. Looked up from germline, CDR1 is DFQATT and CDR2 is SNEGSKA (reference sequence). The CDR3 spans 16 residues. After removal of 0 bases from V and 7 bases from J, the junction contained 10 bases not matched to a gene.

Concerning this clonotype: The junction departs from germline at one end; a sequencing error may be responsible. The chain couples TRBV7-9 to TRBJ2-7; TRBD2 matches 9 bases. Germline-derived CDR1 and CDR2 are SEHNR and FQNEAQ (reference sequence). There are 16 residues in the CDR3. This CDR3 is CASSGGLAGYSSEQYF. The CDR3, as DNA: TGTGCCAGCAGCGGGGGCCTAGCGGGATATTCCTCCGAGCAGTACTTC.

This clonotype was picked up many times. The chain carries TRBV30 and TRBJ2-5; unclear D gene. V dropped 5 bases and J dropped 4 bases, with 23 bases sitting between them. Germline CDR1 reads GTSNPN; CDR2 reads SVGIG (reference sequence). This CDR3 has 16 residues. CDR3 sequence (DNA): TGTGCCTGGTACTCTCCCTCCGCTGCCGCTACAGAGACCCAGTACTTC. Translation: CAWYSPSAAATETQYF.

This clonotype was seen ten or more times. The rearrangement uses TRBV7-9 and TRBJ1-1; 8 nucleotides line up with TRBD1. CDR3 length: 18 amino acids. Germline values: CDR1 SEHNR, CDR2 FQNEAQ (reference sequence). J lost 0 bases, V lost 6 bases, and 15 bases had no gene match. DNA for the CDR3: TGTGCCAGCAGATCCCCTGGCAGGGGGCAATCATTGAACACTGAAGCTTTCTTT. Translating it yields CASRSPGRGQSLNTEAFF.

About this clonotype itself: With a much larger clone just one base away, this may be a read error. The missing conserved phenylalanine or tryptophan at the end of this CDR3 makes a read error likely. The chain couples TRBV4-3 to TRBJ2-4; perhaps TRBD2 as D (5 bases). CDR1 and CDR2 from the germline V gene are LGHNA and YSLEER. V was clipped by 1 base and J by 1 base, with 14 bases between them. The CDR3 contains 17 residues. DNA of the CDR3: TGCGCCAGCAGCCAAGCAGAAACGGGGAAGGCCAAAAACATTCAGTACCTC. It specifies CASSQAETGKAKNIQYL.

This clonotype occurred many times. In nucleotides, the CDR3 is TGCGCCAGCAGTTGGATAACGGGACATTCAGATACGCAGTATTTT. It encodes CASSWITGHSDTQYF. This chain links TRBV5-1 with TRBJ2-3, with a possible D match to TRBD1 (6 bases). The CDR3 runs 15 residues. Germline values: CDR1 SGHRS, CDR2 YFSETQ. V was pared by 5 bases and J by 4 bases, with 17 bases between.

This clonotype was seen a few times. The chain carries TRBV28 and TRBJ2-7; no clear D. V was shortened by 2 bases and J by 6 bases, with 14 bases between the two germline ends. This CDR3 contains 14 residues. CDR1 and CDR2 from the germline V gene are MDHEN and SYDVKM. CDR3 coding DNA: TGTGCCAGCAGTTTACCTGGCTACCTTGGCGAGCAGTACTTC. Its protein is CASSLPGYLGEQYF. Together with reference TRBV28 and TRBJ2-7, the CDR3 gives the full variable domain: DVKVTQSSRYLVKRTGEKVFLECVQDMDHENMFWYRQDPGLGLRLIYFSYDVKMKEKGDIPEGYSVSREKKERFSLILESASTNQTSMYLCASSLPGYLGEQYFGPGTRLTVT.

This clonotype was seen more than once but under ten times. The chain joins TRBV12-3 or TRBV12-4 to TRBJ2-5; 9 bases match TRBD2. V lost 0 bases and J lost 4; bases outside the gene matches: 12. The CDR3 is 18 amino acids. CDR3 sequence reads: CASSLAVAGAPPLETQYF. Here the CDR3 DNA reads TGTGCCAGCAGTTTAGCTGTAGCGGGGGCCCCTCCGTTAGAGACCCAGTACTTC.

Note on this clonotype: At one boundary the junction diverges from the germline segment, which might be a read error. The CDR3 is CASSLLAGAINIQYF. CDR3 DNA sequence: TGTGCCAGTAGTCTACTAGCGGGAGCCATAAACATTCAGTACTTC. The chain is built from TRBV19 and TRBJ2-4; TRBD2 agrees at 11 bases. The CDR3 length is 15 residues. Germline assignment: CDR1 LNHDA and CDR2 SQIVND (reference sequence).